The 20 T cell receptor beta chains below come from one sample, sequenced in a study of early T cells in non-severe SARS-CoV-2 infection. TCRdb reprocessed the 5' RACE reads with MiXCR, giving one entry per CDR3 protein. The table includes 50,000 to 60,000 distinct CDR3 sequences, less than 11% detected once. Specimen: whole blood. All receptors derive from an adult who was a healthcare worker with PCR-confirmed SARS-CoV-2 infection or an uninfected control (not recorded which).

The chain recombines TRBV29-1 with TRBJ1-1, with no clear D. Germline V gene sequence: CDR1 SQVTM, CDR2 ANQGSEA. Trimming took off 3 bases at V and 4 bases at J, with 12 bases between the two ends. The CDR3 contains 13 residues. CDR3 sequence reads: CSVDWAIGTEAFF. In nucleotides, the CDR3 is TGCAGCGTTGATTGGGCCATTGGCACTGAAGCTTTCTTT.

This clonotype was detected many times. The CDR3 sequence: CASSLAGTGYEQYF. CDR3 in DNA: TGCGCCAGCAGCTTGGCCGGGACAGGTTACGAGCAGTACTTC. The chain employs TRBV5-1 and TRBJ2-7; 8 bases align to TRBD1. The CDR3 runs to 14 residues. Germline V gene sequence: CDR1 SGHRS, CDR2 YFSETQ. Trimming at V came to 0 bases and at J to 4 bases, leaving 3 bases not matched to a gene.

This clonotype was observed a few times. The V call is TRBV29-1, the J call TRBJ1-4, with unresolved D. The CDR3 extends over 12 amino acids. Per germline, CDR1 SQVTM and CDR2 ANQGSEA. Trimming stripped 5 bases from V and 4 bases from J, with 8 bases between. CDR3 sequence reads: CSVMGINEKLFF. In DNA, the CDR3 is TGCAGCGTTATGGGGATTAATGAAAAACTGTTTTTT.

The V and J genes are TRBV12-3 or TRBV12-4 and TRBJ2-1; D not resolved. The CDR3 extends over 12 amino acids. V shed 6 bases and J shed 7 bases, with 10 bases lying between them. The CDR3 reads CASSPTLNEQFF. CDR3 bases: TGTGCCAGCAGCCCGACTTTAAATGAGCAGTTCTTC.

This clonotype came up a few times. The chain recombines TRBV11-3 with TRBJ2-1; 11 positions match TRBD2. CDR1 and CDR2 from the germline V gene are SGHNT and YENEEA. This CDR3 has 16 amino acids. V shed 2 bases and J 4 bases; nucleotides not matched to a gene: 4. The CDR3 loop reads CASSLRGTSGYNEQFF. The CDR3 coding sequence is TGTGCCAGCAGCTTAAGGGGGACTAGCGGATACAATGAGCAGTTCTTC.

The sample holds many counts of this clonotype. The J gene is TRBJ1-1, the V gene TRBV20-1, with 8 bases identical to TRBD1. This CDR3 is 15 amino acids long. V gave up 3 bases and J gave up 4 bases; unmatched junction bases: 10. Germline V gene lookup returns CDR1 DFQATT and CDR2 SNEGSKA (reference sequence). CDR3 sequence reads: CSASDVDRAGTEAFF. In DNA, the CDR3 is TGCAGTGCTAGTGATGTGGACAGGGCTGGCACTGAAGCTTTCTTT.

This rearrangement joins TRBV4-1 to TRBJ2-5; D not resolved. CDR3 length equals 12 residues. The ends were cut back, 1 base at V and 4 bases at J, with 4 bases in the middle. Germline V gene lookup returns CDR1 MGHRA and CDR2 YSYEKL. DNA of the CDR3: TGCGCCAGCAGCCAAGTTTCAGAGACCCAGTACTTC. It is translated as CASSQVSETQYF.

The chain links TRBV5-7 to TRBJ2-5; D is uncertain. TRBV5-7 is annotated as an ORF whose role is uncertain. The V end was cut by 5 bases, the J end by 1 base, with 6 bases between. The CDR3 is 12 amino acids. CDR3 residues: CASRKFQETQYF. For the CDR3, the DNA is TGTGCCAGCAGAAAATTCCAAGAGACCCAGTACTTC.

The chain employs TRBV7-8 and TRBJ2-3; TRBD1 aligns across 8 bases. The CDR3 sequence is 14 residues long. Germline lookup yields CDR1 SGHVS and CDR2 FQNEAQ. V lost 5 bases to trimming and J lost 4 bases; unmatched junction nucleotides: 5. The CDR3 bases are TGTGCCAGCAGCCGCACACAGGGGGCAGATACGCAGTATTTT. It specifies CASSRTQGADTQYF. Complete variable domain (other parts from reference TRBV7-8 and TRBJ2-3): GAGVSQSPRYKVAKRGQDVALRCDPISGHVSLFWYQQALGQGPEFLTYFQNEAQLDKSGLPSDRFFAERPEGSVSTLKIQRTQQEDSAVYLCASSRTQGADTQYFGPGTRLTVL.

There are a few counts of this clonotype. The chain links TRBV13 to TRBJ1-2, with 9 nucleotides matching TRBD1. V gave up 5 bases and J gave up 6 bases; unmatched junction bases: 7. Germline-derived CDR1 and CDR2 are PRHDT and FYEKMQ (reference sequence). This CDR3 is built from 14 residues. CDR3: CASSTRDRVHGYTF. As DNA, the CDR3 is TGTGCCAGCAGCACCCGGGACAGGGTGCATGGCTACACCTTC.

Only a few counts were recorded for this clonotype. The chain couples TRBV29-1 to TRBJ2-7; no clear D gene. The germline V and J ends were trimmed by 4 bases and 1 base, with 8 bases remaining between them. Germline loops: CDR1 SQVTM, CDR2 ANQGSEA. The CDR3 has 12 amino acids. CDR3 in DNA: TGCAGCGTTGTTGGCAGATCCTACGAGCAGTACTTC. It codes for CSVVGRSYEQYF.

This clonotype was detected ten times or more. The CDR3 DNA is TGTGCCAGCAGCGCGACACTATTACCGCCCCAGCATTTT. Residues: CASSATLLPPQHF. V is TRBV12-3 or TRBV12-4 and J is TRBJ1-5; D unresolved. V was pared by 6 bases and J by 9 bases, with 15 bases between. The CDR3 has 13 residues.

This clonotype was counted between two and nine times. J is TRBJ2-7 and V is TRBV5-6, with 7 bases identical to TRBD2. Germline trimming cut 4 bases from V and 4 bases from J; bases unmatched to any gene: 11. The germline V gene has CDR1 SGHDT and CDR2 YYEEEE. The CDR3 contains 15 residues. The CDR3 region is CASSPTRGFGYEQYF. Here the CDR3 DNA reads TGTGCCAGCAGCCCGACGCGGGGGTTCGGGTACGAGCAGTACTTC.

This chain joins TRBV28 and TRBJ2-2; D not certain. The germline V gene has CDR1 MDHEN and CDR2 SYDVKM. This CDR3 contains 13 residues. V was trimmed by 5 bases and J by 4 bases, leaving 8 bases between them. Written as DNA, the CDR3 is TGTGCCAGCAGTCTCAGACTCACCGGGGAGCTGTTTTTT. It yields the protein CASSLRLTGELFF.

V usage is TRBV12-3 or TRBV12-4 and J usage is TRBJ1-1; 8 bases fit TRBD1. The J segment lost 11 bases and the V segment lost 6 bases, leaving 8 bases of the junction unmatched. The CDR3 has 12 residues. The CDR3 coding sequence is TGTGCCAGCAGAAAGACAGGGGACGGGGCTTTCTTT. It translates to CASRKTGDGAFF.

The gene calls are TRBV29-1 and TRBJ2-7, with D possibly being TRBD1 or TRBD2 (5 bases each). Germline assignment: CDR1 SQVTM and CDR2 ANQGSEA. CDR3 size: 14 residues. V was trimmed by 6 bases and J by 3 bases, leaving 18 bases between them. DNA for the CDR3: TGCAGCGTCTTAACCCGGGACGGTCTCTACGAGCAGTACTTC. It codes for CSVLTRDGLYEQYF.

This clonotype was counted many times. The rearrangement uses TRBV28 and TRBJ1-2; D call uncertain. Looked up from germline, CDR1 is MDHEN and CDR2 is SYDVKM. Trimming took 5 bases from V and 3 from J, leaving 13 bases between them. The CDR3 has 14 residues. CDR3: CASSPLSPYYGYTF. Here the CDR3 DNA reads TGTGCCAGCAGTCCACTCTCCCCCTACTATGGCTACACCTTC.

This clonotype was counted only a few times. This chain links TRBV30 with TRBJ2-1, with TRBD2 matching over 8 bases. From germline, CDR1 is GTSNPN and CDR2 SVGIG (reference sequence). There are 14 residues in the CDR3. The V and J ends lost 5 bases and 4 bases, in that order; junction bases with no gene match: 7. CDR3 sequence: CAWQTSGKYNEQFF. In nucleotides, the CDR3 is TGTGCCTGGCAAACTAGCGGAAAATACAATGAGCAGTTCTTC.

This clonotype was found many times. CDR3 residues: CASSFAGVDEQFF. The CDR3 coding sequence is TGTGCCAGCAGCTTTGCAGGGGTGGATGAGCAGTTCTTC. This chain uses TRBV11-1 with TRBJ2-1, with D possibly TRBD1 on 6 matching bases. Deletions cut 3 bases from V and 8 bases from J, with 11 bases between. This CDR3 has 13 residues. Germline V gives CDR1 SGHAT, CDR2 FQDESV (reference sequence). Together with reference TRBV11-1 and TRBJ2-1, the CDR3 gives the full variable domain: EAEVAQSPRYKITEKSQAVAFWCDPISGHATLYWYRQILGQGPELLVQFQDESVVDDSQLPKDRFSAERLKGVDSTLKIQPAELGDSAMYLCASSFAGVDEQFFGPGTRLTVL.

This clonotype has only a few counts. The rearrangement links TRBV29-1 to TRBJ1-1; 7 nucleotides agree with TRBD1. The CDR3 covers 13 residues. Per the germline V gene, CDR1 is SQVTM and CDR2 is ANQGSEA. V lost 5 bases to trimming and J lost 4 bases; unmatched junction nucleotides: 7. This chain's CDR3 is CSVYRGVGTEAFF. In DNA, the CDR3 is TGCAGCGTTTACAGGGGAGTCGGCACTGAAGCTTTCTTT. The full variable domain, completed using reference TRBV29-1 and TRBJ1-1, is SAVISQKPSRDICQRGTSLTIQCQVDSQVTMMFWYRQQPGQSLTLIATANQGSEATYESGFVIDKFPISRPNLTFSTLTVSNMSPEDSSIYLCSVYRGVGTEAFFGQGTRLTVV.